This T cell receptor (beta chain) appears in the sequencing data of a study of blood T cell repertoires in COVID-19. In the study overall: Italy, Spain and the United States were the sources of the convalescent and acute COVID-19 samples. T cells, B-cell-depleted T cells, or PBMCs supplied cDNA or gDNA.

As processed by the authors: Reference gene primer amplification gave estimated nucleated cell counts. Libraries were prepared by immunoSEQ multiplex PCR; TCRdb keeps only in-frame clonotypes and omits some of them. The DNA gave D and trimming, while V, J and clone size come from that table. The sample consists of roughly 200,000 clones, around four fifths of them appearing once. The CDR3 has 15 residues. Germline V CDR1 and CDR2: SGDLS, YYNGEE. V gave up 3 bases and J gave up 2 bases; unmatched junction bases: 5. This receptor was identified in a woman aged 70 to 79 with active or convalescent COVID-19. Sequencing used peripheral blood. The rearrangement links TRBV9 to TRBJ2-3, with 8 bases aligning to TRBD2. The CDR3 DNA follows: TGTGCCAGCAGCGGGGGGACTAGATTCACAGATACGCAGTATTTT. It specifies CASSGGTRFTDTQYF.